This is a list of T cell receptor beta chains from one sample in a study of human T cells and chemical hapten exposure. TCRdb re-analysed the RACE reads in MiXCR, keeping a single row per CDR3 protein. The repertoire consists of under 300,000 distinct CDR3 sequences, with roughly 7.4% occurring once and the leading ten covering 0.9% to 1.5%. This material consisted of whole blood, taken in connection with sensitization to the hapten diphenylcyclopropenone (DPC). All receptors derive from a young man with alopecia areata. Some clones in this sample may be carry-over from other donors' samples. CDR3s include the opening cysteine and the closing phenylalanine or tryptophan. Fields, in order: D gene, J gene, V gene, clone size, CDR3 protein, CDR3 DNA. A D gene is named only where the DNA matches it firmly. Some rows have no size entry. The others give once, few or many, or a class for an expanded clone.

-	TRBJ1-2	TRBV4-1	few	CASSFTEANYGYTF	TGCGCCAGCAGTTTTACGGAGGCTAACTATGGCTACACCTTC
-	TRBJ2-5	TRBV29-1	few	CSVRASETQYF	TGCAGCGTTAGGGCTAGCGAGACCCAGTACTTC
-	TRBJ2-3	TRBV11-2	-	CASSLSVGGVTDTQYF	TGTGCCAGCAGCTTATCGGTAGGGGGTGTCACAGATACGCAGTATTTT
-	TRBJ1-5	TRBV25-1	many	CASRAGNQPQHF	TGTGCCAGCAGAGCGGGCAATCAGCCCCAGCATTTT
TRBD1	TRBJ1-6	TRBV2	-	CATNAGTGDNSPLHF	TGTGCCACCAACGCCGGGACAGGGGATAATTCACCCCTCCACTTT
TRBD1	TRBJ1-2	TRBV2	-	CASSVNRGPNYGYTF	TGTGCCAGCAGTGTAAACAGGGGGCCCAACTATGGCTACACCTTC
-	TRBJ2-7	TRBV27	-	CASRWQSGGEQYF	TGTGCCAGCAGGTGGCAGTCCGGGGGCGAGCAGTACTTC
TRBD2	TRBJ2-5	TRBV4-3	many	CASSHGLAGDQETQYF	TGCGCCAGCAGCCACGGACTAGCGGGGGATCAAGAGACCCAGTACTTC
TRBD2	TRBJ2-3	TRBV7-9	few	CATRGFGTDTQYF	TGTGCTACGCGGGGGTTTGGCACAGATACGCAGTATTTT
TRBD2	TRBJ2-3	TRBV12-3/TRBV12-4	-	CASSPQTSGRSDTQYF	TGTGCCAGCAGTCCCCAGACTAGCGGGAGATCAGATACGCAGTATTTT
TRBD1	TRBJ1-4	TRBV7-9	few	CASSLETGYEKLFF	TGTGCCAGCAGCTTAGAGACAGGGTATGAAAAACTGTTTTTT
TRBD1	TRBJ2-7	TRBV12-3/TRBV12-4	-	CASSFRGTGYEQYF	TGTGCCAGCAGTTTCAGGGGGACGGGCTACGAGCAGTACTTC
TRBD1	TRBJ2-7	TRBV20-1	few	CSARAGGTGFYEQYF	TGCAGTGCTAGGGCAGGGGGGACAGGCTTCTACGAGCAGTACTTC
TRBD1	TRBJ1-1	TRBV5-1	few	CASSRGTGREPEAFF	TGCGCCAGCAGCAGGGGGACAGGGCGGGAGCCTGAAGCTTTCTTT
-	TRBJ1-1	TRBV28	-	CASRSNRVTEAFF	TGTGCCAGCCGTTCGAACAGAGTCACTGAAGCTTTCTTT
TRBD1	TRBJ2-1	TRBV5-1	-	CASGSEGQVYNEQFF	TGCGCCAGCGGTAGTGAGGGACAGGTCTACAATGAGCAGTTCTTC
-	TRBJ1-2	TRBV12-3/TRBV12-4	few	CASSYSRWYGYTF	TGTGCCAGCAGTTATTCTCGGTGGTATGGCTACACCTTC
-	TRBJ1-2	TRBV20-1	many	CSAREPRVSDDGYTF	TGCAGTGCTAGAGAACCTAGGGTTAGTGATGATGGCTACACCTTC
TRBD1	TRBJ2-2	TRBV5-6	-	CASSRDRVDTGELFF	TGTGCCAGCAGCCGGGACAGGGTAGACACCGGGGAGCTGTTTTTT
-	TRBJ2-1	TRBV5-6	few	CASSFLQLVSSYNEQFF	TGTGCCAGCAGCTTTTTACAGCTCGTGAGCTCCTACAATGAGCAGTTCTTC
-	TRBJ1-1	TRBV12-3/TRBV12-4	-	CASSLLLRNTEAFF	TGTGCCAGCAGCCTCCTATTACGGAACACTGAAGCTTTCTTT
-	TRBJ1-3	TRBV6-5	few	CASSYDPGNTIYF	TGTGCCAGCAGTTACGATCCTGGAAACACCATATATTTT
TRBD2	TRBJ2-3	TRBV9	-	CASSLRLADTDTQYF	TGTGCCAGCAGCTTACGACTAGCGGACACAGATACGCAGTATTTT
TRBD1	TRBJ1-1	TRBV4-3	few	CASSQDQQGTEAFF	TGCGCCAGCAGCCAAGATCAACAGGGGACTGAAGCTTTCTTT
TRBD2	TRBJ2-1	TRBV7-2	few	CASSWTSGRANEQFF	TGTGCCAGCAGCTGGACTAGCGGACGGGCCAATGAGCAGTTCTTC
TRBD1	TRBJ2-4	TRBV6-2/TRBV6-3	-	CASSYPGQIAKNIQYF	TGTGCCAGCAGTTACCCGGGACAGATAGCCAAAAACATTCAGTACTTC
TRBD1	TRBJ2-2	TRBV7-3	few	CASSPRDRLRVDTGELFF	TGTGCCAGCAGCCCACGGGACAGGCTCCGGGTGGACACCGGGGAGCTGTTTTTT
TRBD1	TRBJ1-5	TRBV18	few	CASSPEGAENQPQHF	TGTGCCAGCTCACCAGAGGGGGCAGAGAATCAGCCCCAGCATTTT
-	TRBJ2-7	TRBV24-1	-	CATSPGLFYEQYF	TGTGCCACCAGTCCGGGCCTATTCTACGAGCAGTACTTC
TRBD2	TRBJ2-5	TRBV4-1	-	CASSQALAGLQYF	TGCGCCAGCAGCCAGGCACTAGCGGGGCTCCAGTACTTC
-	TRBJ1-6	TRBV28	many	CASSLVAQGPYNSPLHF	TGTGCCAGCAGTTTAGTAGCCCAGGGGCCCTATAATTCACCCCTCCACTTT
-	TRBJ1-2	TRBV5-1	many	CASRFQASGSDSSAGYTF	TGCGCCAGCAGGTTTCAGGCGTCCGGGTCTGATTCATCGGCGGGCTACACCTTC
-	TRBJ2-3	TRBV7-2	-	CASSLAYRATDTQYF	TGTGCCAGCAGCTTAGCATACAGGGCCACAGATACGCAGTATTTT
-	TRBJ2-5	TRBV29-1	-	CSVKGETSRIQETQYF	TGCAGCGTAAAGGGGGAGACTAGCCGGATCCAAGAGACCCAGTACTTC
-	TRBJ2-7	TRBV4-3	few	CASSQDRRQSYEQYF	TGCGCCAGCAGCCAAGATAGGAGACAGTCGTACGAGCAGTACTTC
-	TRBJ2-3	TRBV3-1	-	CASSTIGDTQYF	TGTGCCAGCAGTACAATCGGGGATACGCAGTATTTT
-	TRBJ2-7	TRBV7-8	-	CASSPSQALTSYEQYF	TGTGCCAGCAGCCCCTCCCAGGCCCTGACCTCCTACGAGCAGTACTTC
-	TRBJ1-1	TRBV28	many	CASSPLAEAFF	TGTGCCAGCAGTCCTCTCGCTGAAGCTTTCTTT
-	TRBJ2-4	TRBV5-1	-	CASSLRPGSGGNIQYF	TGCGCCAGCAGCTTACGTCCAGGGAGCGGCGGGAACATTCAGTACTTC
-	TRBJ2-5	TRBV7-7	many	CASSLALGAGQETQYF	TGTGCCAGCAGCTTAGCGCTGGGGGCAGGGCAAGAGACCCAGTACTTC
TRBD1	TRBJ2-5	TRBV5-1	many	CASSLGVGTGLGKTQYF	TGCGCCAGCAGCTTGGGAGTCGGGACAGGGTTAGGAAAGACCCAGTACTTC
TRBD2	TRBJ2-3	TRBV7-9	many	CASSLGVAGGPTDTQYF	TGTGCCAGCAGCTTAGGAGTAGCGGGGGGACCCACAGATACGCAGTATTTT
-	TRBJ2-3	TRBV7-8	many	CASSLGEKGLRGYTDTQYF	TGTGCCAGCAGCTTAGGGGAGAAAGGACTACGAGGATATACAGATACGCAGTATTTT
-	TRBJ1-2	TRBV28	few	CASRGNLNYGYTF	TGTGCCAGCAGAGGGAATTTGAACTATGGCTACACCTTC
-	TRBJ2-3	TRBV28	-	CASSLGLFTDTQYF	TGTGCCAGCAGTTTAGGACTATTCACAGATACGCAGTATTTT
TRBD1	TRBJ2-3	TRBV5-1	few	CASSRTGDVPSTDTQYF	TGCGCCAGCAGCCGGACAGGGGACGTACCAAGCACAGATACGCAGTATTTT
-	TRBJ2-7	TRBV4-1	-	CASSQRGDYEQYF	TGCGCCAGCAGCCAACGAGGGGACTACGAGCAGTACTTC
-	TRBJ1-5	TRBV28	-	CASTQPGTQPQHF	TGTGCCAGCACCCAACCCGGGACCCAGCCCCAGCATTTT
TRBD1	TRBJ1-1	TRBV5-4	few	CASSFGQGTEAFF	TGTGCCAGCAGCTTTGGACAGGGAACTGAAGCTTTCTTT
-	TRBJ2-2	TRBV24-1	few	CATKDSPNTGELFF	TGTGCCACCAAGGACAGCCCGAACACCGGGGAGCTGTTTTTT
-	TRBJ2-2	TRBV10-1	many	CASRSTGELFF	TGCGCCAGCAGGTCTACCGGGGAGCTGTTTTTT